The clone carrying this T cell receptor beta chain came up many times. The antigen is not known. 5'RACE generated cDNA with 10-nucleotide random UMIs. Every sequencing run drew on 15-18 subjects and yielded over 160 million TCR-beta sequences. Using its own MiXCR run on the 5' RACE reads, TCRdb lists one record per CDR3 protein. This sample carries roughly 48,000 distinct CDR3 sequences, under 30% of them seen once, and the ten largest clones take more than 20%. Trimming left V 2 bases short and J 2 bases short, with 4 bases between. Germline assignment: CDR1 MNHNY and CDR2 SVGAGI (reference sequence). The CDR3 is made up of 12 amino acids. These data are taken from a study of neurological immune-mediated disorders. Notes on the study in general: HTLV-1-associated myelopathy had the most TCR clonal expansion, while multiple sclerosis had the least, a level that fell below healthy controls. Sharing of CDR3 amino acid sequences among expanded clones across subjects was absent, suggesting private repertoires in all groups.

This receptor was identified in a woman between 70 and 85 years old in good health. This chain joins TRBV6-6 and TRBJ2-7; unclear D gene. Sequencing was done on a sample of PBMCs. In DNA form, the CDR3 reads TGTGCCAGCAGTTACGGGACCTACGAGCAGTACTTC. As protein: CASSYGTYEQYF.